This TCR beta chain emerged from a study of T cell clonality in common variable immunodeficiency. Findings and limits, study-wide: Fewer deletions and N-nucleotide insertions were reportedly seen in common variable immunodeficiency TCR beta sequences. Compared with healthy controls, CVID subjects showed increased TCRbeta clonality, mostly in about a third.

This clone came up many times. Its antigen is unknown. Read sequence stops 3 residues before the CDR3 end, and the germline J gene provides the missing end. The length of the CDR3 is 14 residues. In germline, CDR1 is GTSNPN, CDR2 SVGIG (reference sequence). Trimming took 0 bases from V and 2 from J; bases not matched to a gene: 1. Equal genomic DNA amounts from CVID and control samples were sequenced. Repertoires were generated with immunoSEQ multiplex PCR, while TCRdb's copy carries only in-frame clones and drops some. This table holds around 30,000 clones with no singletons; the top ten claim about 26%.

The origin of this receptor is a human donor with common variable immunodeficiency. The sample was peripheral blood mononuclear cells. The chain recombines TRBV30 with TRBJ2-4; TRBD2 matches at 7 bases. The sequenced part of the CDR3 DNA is TGTGCCTGGAGTGTCGGGGGGTCCAAAAACATT. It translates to CAWSVGGSKNI. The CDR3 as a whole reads CAWSVGGSKNIQYF.